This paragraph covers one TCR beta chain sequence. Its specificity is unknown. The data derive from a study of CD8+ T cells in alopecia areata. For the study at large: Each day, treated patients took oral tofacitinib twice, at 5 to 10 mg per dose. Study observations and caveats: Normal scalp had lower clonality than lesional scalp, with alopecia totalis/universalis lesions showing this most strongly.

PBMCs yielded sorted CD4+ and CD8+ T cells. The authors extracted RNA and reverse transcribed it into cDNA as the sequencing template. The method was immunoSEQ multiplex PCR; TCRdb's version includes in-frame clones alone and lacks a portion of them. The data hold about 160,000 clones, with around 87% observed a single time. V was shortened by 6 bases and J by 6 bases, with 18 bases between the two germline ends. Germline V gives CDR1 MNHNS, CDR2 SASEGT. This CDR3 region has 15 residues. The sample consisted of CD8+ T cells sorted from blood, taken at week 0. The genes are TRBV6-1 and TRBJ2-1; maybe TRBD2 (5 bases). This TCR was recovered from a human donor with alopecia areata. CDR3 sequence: CASSGVRGPPNEQFF. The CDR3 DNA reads TGTGCCAGCAGCGGGGTAAGAGGGCCTCCCAATGAGCAGTTCTTC.